These 26 T cell receptor beta chains share one sample of origin, sequenced in a study of CD8+CD57+ T cells in acquired aplastic anemia (dated by TCRdb to 2016 to 2019). Expansion of CD8+CD57+ cells had been shown by flow cytometry in the patients chosen for sequencing. This sample was sequenced with an Illumina HiSeq 2000. Profiling of TCR beta VDJ combinations and CDR3 sequences used genomic DNA as the template. Clones were called with MiXCR by TCRdb after fastp trimmed the public reads at Q25, and only in-frame beta chains were retained. Entries are consolidated by CDR3 protein sequence, retaining the most common genes and DNA. For this sample there are 89,000 or so distinct CDR3 sequences; around 70% appear just once. The ten largest make up roughly two thirds of the sample. Sequenced sample: sorted CD4+, CD8+, or CD8+CD57+ T cells (not recorded which) from PBMCs. Every receptor here comes from a human donor with aplastic anemia.

The count of this clonotype is one. The chain carries TRBV20-1 and TRBJ2-7, with 11 bases identical to TRBD1. Unmatched junction bases numbered 9, after V lost 5 bases and J lost 6 bases. The CDR3 contains 14 residues. CDR1 DFQATT and CDR2 SNEGSKA come from the germline V gene (reference sequence). As DNA, the CDR3 is TGCAGTGCTGGGGGACGGACAGGGGGCCTCGAGCAGTACTTC. It yields the protein CSAGGRTGGLEQYF.

This clonotype was seen only a few times. The V gene is TRBV29-1, the J gene TRBJ2-7; 7 bases align to TRBD1. Unmatched junction bases numbered 9, after V lost 7 bases and J lost 3 bases. Germline CDR1 SQVTM, CDR2 ANQGSEA. CDR3 length: 13 residues. The CDR3 DNA follows: TGCAGCGCCCGGACAGGAAGAAGCTACGAGCAGTACTTC. This codes for CSARTGRSYEQYF.

The chain is built from TRBV25-1 and TRBJ1-2; a weak D match, TRBD1 (5 bases). In germline, CDR1 is MGHDK, CDR2 SYGVNS. There are 16 residues in the CDR3. V shed 4 bases and J shed 4 bases, with 19 bases lying between them. The CDR3 bases are TGTGCCAGCAGTGGGGGGTGGGGTGCCGCTGGCTATGGCTACACCTTC. Its translation is CASSGGWGAAGYGYTF.

The J gene is TRBJ2-7, the V gene TRBV2; D may be TRBD2 (5 bases). This CDR3 has 14 amino acids. The germline V gene has CDR1 SNHLY and CDR2 FYNNEI. Trimming removed 3 bases from V and 1 base from J, with 10 bases in between. In DNA form, the CDR3 reads TGTGCCAGCAGTGAGGGAGTAGGGTCCTACGAGCAGTACTTC. The encoded protein is CASSEGVGSYEQYF. The entire variable domain, with the rest obtained from reference TRBV2 and TRBJ2-7, is as follows: EPEVTQTPSHQVTQMGQEVILRCVPISNHLYFYWYRQILGQKVEFLVSFYNNEISEKSEIFDDQFSVERPDGSNFTLKIRSTKLEDSAMYFCASSEGVGSYEQYFGPGTRLTVT.

The chain couples TRBV2 to TRBJ2-1, with D uncertain. The CDR3 loop spans 11 amino acids. Trimming stripped 1 base from V and 6 bases from J, with 1 base between. Germline loops: CDR1 SNHLY, CDR2 FYNNEI. The CDR3 here is CASSEVNEQFF. As DNA, the CDR3 is TGTGCCAGCAGTGAAGTCAATGAGCAGTTCTTC. Full variable domain (rest looked up from reference TRBV2 and TRBJ2-1): EPEVTQTPSHQVTQMGQEVILRCVPISNHLYFYWYRQILGQKVEFLVSFYNNEISEKSEIFDDQFSVERPDGSNFTLKIRSTKLEDSAMYFCASSEVNEQFFGPGTRLTVL.

As DNA, the CDR3 is TGCAGTGCTAGAGAACGGGGCCGTGGAGGGGGGAATGAAAAACTGTTTTTT. The encoded protein is CSARERGRGGGNEKLFF. V and J are TRBV20-1 and TRBJ1-4, with a tentative D call TRBD1 (6 bases). The germline V gene encodes CDR1 DFQATT and CDR2 SNEGSKA (reference sequence). Trimming removed 0 bases at V and 5 bases at J, with 19 bases between. The CDR3 is 17 amino acids.

The rearrangement links TRBV15 to TRBJ1-4; the D gene is possibly TRBD1 (5 bases). The V gene's germline CDR1 is LNHNV and CDR2 YYDKDF (reference sequence). The CDR3 is 15 residues long. V lost 1 base, J lost 3 bases, and 9 bases lay in between. CDR3 sequence: CATSRVRDPNEKLFF. For the CDR3, the DNA is TGTGCCACCAGCAGAGTCCGGGACCCTAATGAAAAACTGTTTTTT.

The count of this clonotype is one. The chain combines TRBV25-1 with TRBJ1-1, with D perhaps matching TRBD1 (6 bases). CDR3 length equals 14 residues. The germline CDR1 and CDR2 sequences are MGHDK and SYGVNS. Trimming removed 10 bases from V and 7 bases from J, with 22 bases in between. CDR3 DNA: TGTGCCACCCGGGGAGGGACACCCGGGCATGAAGCTTTCTTT. Protein sequence: CATRGGTPGHEAFF. Filled out from reference TRBV25-1 and TRBJ1-1, the complete variable domain reads EADIYQTPRYLVIGTGKKITLECSQTMGHDKMYWYQQDPGMELHLIHYSYGVNSTEKGDLSSESTVSRIRTEHFPLTLESARPSHTSQYLCATRGGTPGHEAFFGQGTRLTVV.

The gene calls are TRBV11-2 and TRBJ2-5; 12 bases align to TRBD2. V lost 0 bases, J lost 9 bases, and 2 bases stayed unmatched. The germline gives CDR1 SGHAT, CDR2 FQNNGV. This CDR3 contains 14 residues. In DNA, the CDR3 is TGTGCCAGCAGCTTAGAACCTAGCGGGAGGGCCCAGTACTTC. This codes for CASSLEPSGRAQYF.

The genes are TRBV15 and TRBJ1-2; D is uncertain. V was pared by 5 bases and J by 4 bases, with 11 bases between. The CDR3 extends over 13 amino acids. Germline V CDR1 and CDR2: LNHNV, YYDKDF (reference sequence). DNA of the CDR3: TGTGCCACCAGCCCAACCAACCCCTATGGCTACACCTTC. This gives the protein CATSPTNPYGYTF.

This clonotype was recorded only once. A read error is possible here, since a much larger clone lies one base away. The chain carries TRBV6-5 and TRBJ2-5; 8 positions agree with TRBD2. J gave up 10 bases and V 2 bases, and 12 bases lay outside the gene matches. Germline V gene lookup returns CDR1 MNHEY and CDR2 SVGAGI. This CDR3 spans 15 amino acids. DNA for the CDR3: TGTGCCAGCAGTTACACGAGGACCCCGGGGGGGGGCCAGTACTTC. It codes for CASSYTRTPGGGQYF.

This clonotype was seen just once. In DNA form, the CDR3 reads TGCAGTGCTAAGGGAGGGGGGATCTATGGCTACACCTTC. Its protein product is CSAKGGGIYGYTF. The chain carries TRBV20-1 and TRBJ1-2; D is possibly TRBD1 (6 bases). The ends were cut back, 4 bases at V and 4 bases at J, with 13 bases in the middle. There are 13 residues in the CDR3. From germline, CDR1 is DFQATT and CDR2 SNEGSKA (reference sequence).

J is TRBJ2-7 and V is TRBV9, with D hard to call. The ends were cut back, 4 bases at V and 3 bases at J, with 11 bases in the middle. In germline, CDR1 is SGDLS, CDR2 YYNGEE. The CDR3 sequence is 13 residues long. Here the CDR3 DNA reads TGTGCCAGCAGCTGGAATGGGGTCTACGAGCAGTACTTC. It encodes CASSWNGVYEQYF. The variable domain in full, with the rest retrieved from reference TRBV9 and TRBJ2-7, is DSGVTQTPKHLITATGQRVTLRCSPRSGDLSVYWYQQSLDQGLQFLIQYYNGEERAKGNILERFSAQQFPDLHSELNLSSLELGDSALYFCASSWNGVYEQYFGPGTRLTVT.

The rearrangement links TRBV10-3 to TRBJ1-3, with D maybe TRBD1 (6 bases). The CDR3 is made up of 14 amino acids. With 3 bases removed from V and 2 bases from J, the gap between germline ends came to 8 bases. Looked up from germline, CDR1 is ENHRY and CDR2 is SYGVKD. CDR3 sequence reads: CAISDQGTGNTIYF. The CDR3 DNA is TGTGCCATCAGTGACCAGGGGACTGGAAACACCATATATTTT.

The chain joins TRBV2 to TRBJ2-6; TRBD2 matches 12 bases. The V gene end was trimmed by 4 bases and the J gene end by 0 bases; junction bases not matched to a gene: 7. The CDR3 runs 19 residues. Germline loops: CDR1 SNHLY, CDR2 FYNNEI. This chain's CDR3 is CASSGTSGTKPSGANVLTF. DNA of the CDR3: TGTGCCAGCAGTGGGACTAGCGGGACTAAACCCTCTGGGGCCAACGTCCTGACTTTC.

The chain joins TRBV2 to TRBJ2-7, with D possibly being TRBD2 (6 bases). The CDR3 is 13 amino acids. Germline CDR1 SNHLY, CDR2 FYNNEI. V was shortened by 5 bases and J by 6 bases, with 14 bases between the two germline ends. The CDR3 loop is CASSRDQGGEQYF. The CDR3, as DNA: TGTGCCAGCAGTAGGGACCAGGGAGGCGAGCAGTACTTC. The entire variable domain, with the rest obtained from reference TRBV2 and TRBJ2-7, is as follows: EPEVTQTPSHQVTQMGQEVILRCVPISNHLYFYWYRQILGQKVEFLVSFYNNEISEKSEIFDDQFSVERPDGSNFTLKIRSTKLEDSAMYFCASSRDQGGEQYFGPGTRLTVT.

This sequence joins TRBV12-3 or TRBV12-4 and TRBJ2-3; TRBD2 matches 7 bases. The length of the CDR3 is 13 residues. J lost 1 base, V lost 7 bases, and 2 bases had no gene match. CDR3 loop: CASTSGRTDTQYF. Here the CDR3 DNA reads TGTGCCAGCACTAGCGGTCGCACAGATACGCAGTATTTT.

The rearrangement links TRBV20-1 to TRBJ1-2, with 8 bases fitting TRBD1. V was clipped by 6 bases and J by 3 bases; unmatched bases: 6. The length of the CDR3 is 13 residues. Germline assignment: CDR1 DFQATT and CDR2 SNEGSKA (reference sequence). The CDR3 DNA is TGCAGTGCAAAGACAGGGGTCGACTATGGCTACACCTTC. It is translated as CSAKTGVDYGYTF.

The V and J genes are TRBV20-1 and TRBJ2-7; 9 bases fit TRBD2. Per germline, CDR1 DFQATT and CDR2 SNEGSKA (reference sequence). The J segment lost 3 bases and the V segment lost 2 bases, leaving 8 bases of the junction unmatched. This CDR3 is built from 15 residues. The CDR3 coding sequence is TGCAGTGCTAGAATGCTAGCGGGGTTAAGCTACGAGCAGTACTTC. It encodes CSARMLAGLSYEQYF.

V and J are TRBV2 and TRBJ2-5; D gene ambiguous. Germline-derived CDR1 and CDR2 are SNHLY and FYNNEI. This CDR3 is 16 amino acids long. V gave up 0 bases and J gave up 5 bases, with 16 bases separating them. This chain's CDR3 is CASSEAQTSSRETQYF. In DNA form, the CDR3 reads TGTGCCAGCAGTGAAGCCCAGACAAGTAGTCGGGAGACCCAGTACTTC.

The rearrangement joins TRBV19 to TRBJ1-6; unclear D gene. Looked up from germline, CDR1 is LNHDA and CDR2 is SQIVND (reference sequence). V gave up 7 bases and J gave up 10 bases, with 14 bases separating them. CDR3 length: 13 residues. CDR3 in DNA: TGTGCCAGTACGACTAGTCGTGACTCACCCCTCCACTTT. Protein sequence: CASTTSRDSPLHF.

The chain employs TRBV9 and TRBJ2-1; tentative D call: TRBD2 (5 bases). Trimming removed 0 bases from V and 4 bases from J, with 17 bases in between. The germline V gene encodes CDR1 SGDLS and CDR2 YYNGEE. The CDR3 is 17 residues long. CDR3 DNA sequence: TGTGCCAGCAGCGTAGCTGGAGGTGGTAGGGCATACAATGAGCAGTTCTTC. Encoded protein: CASSVAGGGRAYNEQFF.

The gene calls are TRBV5-4 and TRBJ2-2; D is ambiguous. CDR1 is SGHNT and CDR2 is YYREEE in the germline V gene (reference sequence). The length of the CDR3 is 15 residues. Deletions cut 4 bases from V and 0 bases from J, with 10 bases between. CDR3 protein: CASSPDPTNTGELFF. The CDR3 nucleotides read TGTGCCAGCAGCCCTGATCCTACGAACACCGGGGAGCTGTTTTTT.

The V and J genes are TRBV12-3 or TRBV12-4 and TRBJ1-2; D is unresolved. Trimming took 7 bases from V and 4 from J, leaving 7 bases between them. This CDR3 has 11 amino acids. The CDR3 protein is CASTPRYGYTF. The CDR3 DNA reads TGTGCCAGCACCCCGCGCTATGGCTACACCTTC.

The chain joins TRBV25-1 to TRBJ1-3, with D possibly being TRBD1 (5 bases). Germline CDR1 and CDR2: MGHDK and SYGVNS. Trimming removed 6 bases from V and 0 bases from J, with 9 bases in between. This CDR3 is 14 amino acids long. CDR3: CASSRGVSGNTIYF. CDR3 nucleotide sequence: TGTGCCAGCAGCCGGGGGGTCTCTGGAAACACCATATATTTT.

The chain has TRBV2 and TRBJ2-7, with 9 bases aligning to TRBD1. The CDR3 loop spans 14 amino acids. The germline V gene encodes CDR1 SNHLY and CDR2 FYNNEI. The V segment lost 4 bases and the J segment 6 bases; nucleotides outside the gene matches: 7. CDR3 DNA sequence: TGTGCCAGCAGTGCTAGGGACAGGGAGTTCGAGCAGTACTTC. It is translated as CASSARDREFEQYF.